Reported below is one TCR beta chain. Its target is not known. From germline, CDR1 is KGHSH and CDR2 LQKENI. The CDR3 covers 17 residues. V lost 3 bases, J lost 0 bases, and 12 bases lay in between. 13 Jbeta primers and 60 Vbeta primers were used for the PCR. Using immunoSEQ multiplex PCR, the repertoire was profiled, and TCRdb retains in-frame clones only, with some absent. The sample data list roughly 69,000 clones. These data are taken from a study of cytomegalovirus exposure and HLA in healthy donors. Study-level results: In a later analysis, parvovirus B19, influenza, CMV and Epstein-Barr virus appeared linked to several top co-occurrence clusters. One variant, a missense change in DCLRE1C, was linked in a later analysis to TCR beta V- and J-gene trimming. An ancestry cluster, one associated with Asian ancestry, reportedly showed fewer N-insertions than the roughly 700-donor mean in a later analysis.

The specimen was PBMCs. V is TRBV18 and J is TRBJ2-6; D might be TRBD2 (6 bases). This sequence was found in a woman in her thirties in good health and CMV-seronegative. The CDR3 reads CASSPAGTPSGANVLTF. CDR3 nucleotides: TGTGCCAGCTCACCCGCAGGGACTCCCTCTGGGGCCAACGTCCTGACTTTC.